These T cell receptor beta chains were read from a single sample in a study of identical twins. TCRdb itself ran the 5' RACE reads through MiXCR, one entry per CDR3 protein. This table has some 630,000 distinct CDR3 sequences, just over 7% appearing once. The sample also formed part of further work on yellow fever vaccine responses in identical twins.

The specimen was PBMCs. Receptor source: a woman between 18 and 29 years old in good health. Each CDR3 is given with its conserved first and last residue. The D gene is left open where the match is weak. Some rows mark clone size as missing; the rest say once, few, many or name a class of expanded clone.

NA,TRBJ1-4,NA,TRBV10-2,TGCGCCAGCAGTGAGTCCCAGGGCACTAATGAAAAACTGTTTTTT,CASSESQGTNEKLFF
NA,TRBJ2-3,TRBD2,TRBV11-1,TGTGCCAGCAGCTCCCGATCTCTAGCGGGGGGAGGCACAGATACGCAGTATTTT,CASSSRSLAGGGTDTQYF
few,TRBJ2-3,NA,TRBV7-2,TGTGCCAGCAGCCTACAGGGAAGTGGGACAGATACGCAGTATTTT,CASSLQGSGTDTQYF
many,TRBJ2-2,NA,TRBV6-6,TGTGCCAGCAGCCCCCTCCCGGGCGGGGAGCTGTTTTTT,CASSPLPGGELFF
many,TRBJ2-1,NA,TRBV5-1,TGCGCCAGCAGCTGGACTGCACGCTACAATGAGCAGTTCTTC,CASSWTARYNEQFF
many,TRBJ2-1,NA,TRBV7-8,TGTGCCAGCAGCTTAAGCGGAGTCGCCGATGAGCAGTTCTTC,CASSLSGVADEQFF
NA,TRBJ2-1,NA,TRBV4-2,TGTGCCAGCAGCCGGTTGGGTAGCCGCTACAATGAGCAGTTCTTC,CASSRLGSRYNEQFF
many,TRBJ2-6,NA,TRBV7-9,TGTGCCAGCAGCTTAACCGGGGCCAACGTCCTGACTTTC,CASSLTGANVLTF
many,TRBJ1-1,NA,TRBV12-3/TRBV12-4,TGTGCCAGCAGTTTAGCCTTCGGACAACGGGACACTGAAGCTTTCTTT,CASSLAFGQRDTEAFF
NA,TRBJ2-3,TRBD2,TRBV27,TGTGCCAGCAGTTTACACGGGACTAGCGCCCCTACGCAGTATTTT,CASSLHGTSAPTQYF
few,TRBJ1-2,NA,TRBV12-5,TGTGCTAGTGTTGGGACGGTCACTAACTATGGCTACACCTTC,CASVGTVTNYGYTF
many,TRBJ2-7,TRBD2,TRBV28,TGTGCCAGCAGTCTCACCGGGACTAACTCCTACGAGCAGTACTTC,CASSLTGTNSYEQYF
many,TRBJ2-5,NA,TRBV12-3/TRBV12-4,TGTGCCAGCAGTTCCTCGACGGGCCAAGAGACCCAGTACTTC,CASSSSTGQETQYF
many,TRBJ2-4,NA,TRBV4-1,TGCGCCAGCAGCCAAGACGATGGGACCCGGGTCATTCAGTACTTC,CASSQDDGTRVIQYF
few,TRBJ2-2,NA,TRBV7-9,TGTGCCAGCAGCTTAGCGTCGGAAACCGGGGAGCTGTTTTTT,CASSLASETGELFF
many,TRBJ2-1,NA,TRBV24-1,TGTGCCACCAGTGATTTCCTAGCCAATGAGCAGTTCTTC,CATSDFLANEQFF
NA,TRBJ2-2,NA,TRBV27,TGTGCCACCTGGAGGGGGGGCACCGGGGAGCTGTTTTTT,CATWRGGTGELFF
many,TRBJ2-3,NA,TRBV4-1,TGCGCCAGCAGCCGCGTCAGCACAGATACGCAGTATTTT,CASSRVSTDTQYF
few,TRBJ2-7,TRBD1,TRBV7-2,TGTGCCAGCAGCCAGGGGGCCTTACCCTCCTACGAGCAGTACTTC,CASSQGALPSYEQYF
many,TRBJ1-4,NA,TRBV28,TGTGCCAGCAGTCCCGAGCGGGGGCCCTCAACTAATGAAAAACTGTTTTTT,CASSPERGPSTNEKLFF
many,TRBJ1-1,NA,TRBV11-2,TGTGCCAGCAGCTTACGGCTCGGTGGGGGCACTGAAGCTTTCTTT,CASSLRLGGGTEAFF
many,TRBJ1-2,NA,TRBV12-3/TRBV12-4,TGTGCCAGCAGCCGGACATCCTATGGCTACACCTTC,CASSRTSYGYTF
NA,TRBJ2-3,NA,TRBV7-9,TGTGCCAGCGGCTGGGATACGCAGTATTTT,CASGWDTQYF
few,TRBJ2-1,NA,TRBV20-1,TGCAGTGCTACCCCGGACCGCGTCTTGTTAGGAAGTGAGCAGTTCTTC,CSATPDRVLLGSEQFF
NA,TRBJ2-3,TRBD1,TRBV7-9,TGTGCCAGCAGACCATCGGACAGGACGTTGTACACAGATACGCAGTATTTT,CASRPSDRTLYTDTQYF
few,TRBJ2-1,TRBD2,TRBV3-1,TGTGCCAGCAGCCAAGGGTCAGGACCCTATGGAACTAGCGGGAGGGCTTTCAATGAGCAGTTCTTC,CASSQGSGPYGTSGRAFNEQFF
few,TRBJ2-1,TRBD2,TRBV9,TGTGCCAGCAGCCCTCGTACTAGCGATGAGCAGTTCTTC,CASSPRTSDEQFF
many,TRBJ2-2,NA,TRBV10-3,TGTGCCATCAGTGAATTGGGCCCCCGGGCCGGGGAGCTGTTTTTT,CAISELGPRAGELFF
few,TRBJ2-7,NA,TRBV5-1,TGCGCCAGCAGCTTGGGGGACCAATTCAACGAGCAGTACTTC,CASSLGDQFNEQYF
NA,TRBJ1-4,NA,TRBV7-6,TGTGCCAGCAGCCCCATAACGGTGGGAGGGGTCAATGAAAAACTGTTTTTT,CASSPITVGGVNEKLFF
few,TRBJ2-1,NA,TRBV20-1,TGCAGTGCTAGAGATCGAGGGACATACAATGAGCAGTTCTTC,CSARDRGTYNEQFF
NA,TRBJ1-2,TRBD1,TRBV7-6,TGTGCCAGCAGCCAGGATGACAGGGGTAATGGCTACACCTTC,CASSQDDRGNGYTF
few,TRBJ2-7,TRBD1,TRBV5-1,TGCGCCAGCAGCCCAACGGGCAACAGGGACAGCTCCTACGAGCAGTACTTC,CASSPTGNRDSSYEQYF
NA,TRBJ1-3,TRBD1,TRBV12-3/TRBV12-4,TGTGCCAGCAGCCTGACAGGGGTATTGGCTGGAAACACCATATATTTT,CASSLTGVLAGNTIYF
few,TRBJ2-5,TRBD2,TRBV20-1,TGCAGTGCCGCCCCCCTAGCGGGGGTCCAAGAGACCCAGTACTTC,CSAAPLAGVQETQYF
few,TRBJ2-2,NA,TRBV14,TGTGCCAGCAGCCAAGGTCTGGGGCGGATGAACACCGGGGAGCTGTTTTTT,CASSQGLGRMNTGELFF
NA,TRBJ2-2,NA,TRBV7-8,TGTGCCAGCAGCTTAAGTAGCCTCCCTGGGGGGGAGCTGTTTTTT,CASSLSSLPGGELFF
NA,TRBJ2-7,NA,TRBV24-1,TGTGCCACCAGTGATTTGGCGGCAAGCGAGCAGTACTTC,CATSDLAASEQYF
many,TRBJ2-7,NA,TRBV6-5,TGTGCCAGCAGTTACTCTAGGGCCTCCCCCTACGAGCAGTACTTC,CASSYSRASPYEQYF
NA,TRBJ2-1,NA,TRBV7-8,TGTGCCAGCAGCTCCCTCATGGGTGAGCAGTTCTTC,CASSSLMGEQFF
few,TRBJ2-2,NA,TRBV7-6,TGTGCCAGCAGCTCCGCTACCCTGAACACCGGGGAGCTGTTTTTT,CASSSATLNTGELFF
few,TRBJ1-1,NA,TRBV2,TGTGCCAGCAGTGGATGGGAGGCAATGAACACTGAAGCTTTCTTT,CASSGWEAMNTEAFF
few,TRBJ2-7,TRBD1,TRBV29-1,TGCAGCGTTGAAGGTCGCGGGACAGGGGGCACCTACGAGCAGTACTTC,CSVEGRGTGGTYEQYF
few,TRBJ2-3,TRBD2,TRBV20-1,TGCAGTGCTAGAGATCTAGGACTAGGGGAAGTCACAGATACGCAGTATTTT,CSARDLGLGEVTDTQYF
few,TRBJ2-7,TRBD2,TRBV27,TGTGCCAGCAGTTCCCGAGGAGCGGGGTACTTCTACGAGCAGTACTTC,CASSSRGAGYFYEQYF